The rows below give T cell receptor beta chains drawn from one sample of a study of CD4 and CD8 cells across lung adenocarcinoma regions. Each CDR3 protein is one row after TCRdb ran MiXCR on the PCR reads. This table holds more than 3,500 distinct CDR3 sequences, 56% found once. Sequencing was done on a sample of CD4+ T cells from the margin of a lung tumor. These receptors came from a female donor with lung adenocarcinoma. The CD4 and CD8 labels of this study may be unreliable. Both conserved end residues are part of each CDR3. Fields, in order: D gene, V gene, clone size, J gene, CDR3 protein, CDR3 DNA. D genes are given only for firm matches. Only part of the rows carry a size: once, few, many, or a class if the clone is expanded.

D gene: NA
V gene: TRBV3-1
clone size: NA
J gene: TRBJ2-4
CDR3 protein: CASSQDQKGIQYF
CDR3 DNA: TGTGCCAGCAGCCAAGATCAGAAGGGCATTCAGTACTTC

D gene: TRBD2
V gene: TRBV7-2
clone size: NA
J gene: TRBJ2-1
CDR3 protein: CASSNQEASGNEQFF
CDR3 DNA: TGTGCCAGCAGCAATCAGGAGGCTAGCGGCAATGAGCAGTTCTTC

D gene: NA
V gene: TRBV6-2/TRBV6-3
clone size: few
J gene: TRBJ1-5
CDR3 protein: CASSYSPDSNQPQHF
CDR3 DNA: TGTGCCAGCAGTTACTCACCCGATAGCAATCAGCCCCAGCATTTT

D gene: NA
V gene: TRBV6-1
clone size: NA
J gene: TRBJ2-5
CDR3 protein: CASSEETGSQETQYF
CDR3 DNA: TGTGCCAGCAGTGAAGAGACAGGCTCCCAAGAGACCCAGTACTTC

D gene: TRBD1
V gene: TRBV6-5
clone size: NA
J gene: TRBJ1-5
CDR3 protein: CASSYSTGSDQPQHF
CDR3 DNA: TGTGCCAGCAGTTACTCGACAGGGTCTGATCAGCCCCAGCATTTT

D gene: NA
V gene: TRBV6-5
clone size: NA
J gene: TRBJ2-3
CDR3 protein: CASSYSLVASTDTQYF
CDR3 DNA: TGTGCCAGCAGTTACTCCCTAGTAGCCAGCACAGATACGCAGTATTTT

D gene: TRBD2
V gene: TRBV7-2
clone size: few
J gene: TRBJ2-5
CDR3 protein: CASSLGGTLGGAETQYF
CDR3 DNA: TGTGCCAGCAGCTTAGGGGGCACTCTCGGGGGGGCAGAGACCCAGTACTTC

D gene: NA
V gene: TRBV7-6
clone size: NA
J gene: TRBJ2-5
CDR3 protein: CASSPPFGRGEGETQYF
CDR3 DNA: TGTGCCAGCAGCCCCCCTTTCGGGCGGGGCGAGGGGGAGACCCAGTACTTC

D gene: TRBD2
V gene: TRBV27
clone size: large
J gene: TRBJ2-1
CDR3 protein: CASSPRLAGVEGYNEQFF
CDR3 DNA: TGTGCCAGCAGCCCCAGACTAGCGGGAGTCGAGGGATACAATGAGCAGTTCTTC

D gene: TRBD2
V gene: TRBV6-1
clone size: once
J gene: TRBJ2-3
CDR3 protein: CASRGSGGGDTDTQYF
CDR3 DNA: TGTGCCAGCAGGGGGAGCGGGGGCGGGGACACAGATACCCAGTATTTT

D gene: TRBD2
V gene: TRBV6-1
clone size: NA
J gene: TRBJ2-5
CDR3 protein: CASRGEGRRSAQYF
CDR3 DNA: TGTGCCAGCAGGGGGGAGGGACGCCGAAGCGCGCAGTACTTC

D gene: TRBD1
V gene: TRBV27
clone size: NA
J gene: TRBJ2-7
CDR3 protein: CASSPGLGGQRPDTQYF
CDR3 DNA: TGTGCCAGCAGTCCGGGGCTAGGGGGACAGCGCCCAGATACGCAGTACTTC

D gene: TRBD2
V gene: TRBV6-1
clone size: medium-sized
J gene: TRBJ2-7
CDR3 protein: CATSTRGSSYEQYF
CDR3 DNA: TGTGCCACCTCTACTCGCGGGAGCTCCTACGAGCAGTACTTC

D gene: NA
V gene: TRBV6-5
clone size: once
J gene: TRBJ2-2
CDR3 protein: CASSYSFDPGRHGELFF
CDR3 DNA: TGTGCCAGCAGTTACTCTTTCGATCCAGGGCGCCACGGGGAGCTGTTTTTT

D gene: TRBD1
V gene: TRBV7-8
clone size: NA
J gene: TRBJ2-1
CDR3 protein: CATTGQRNYNEQFF
CDR3 DNA: TGTGCCACCACGGGACAGAGGAATTACAATGAGCAGTTCTTC

D gene: TRBD1
V gene: TRBV6-1
clone size: medium-sized
J gene: TRBJ1-1
CDR3 protein: CASSTGQGVRAFF
CDR3 DNA: TGTGCCAGCAGTACGGGACAGGGGGTTCGGGCTTTCTTT

D gene: NA
V gene: TRBV27
clone size: NA
J gene: TRBJ1-2
CDR3 protein: CASSSTENYGYTF
CDR3 DNA: TGTGCCAGCAGCTCGACGGAAAACTATGGCTACACCTTC

D gene: NA
V gene: TRBV28
clone size: few
J gene: TRBJ1-4
CDR3 protein: CASSLRGATNEKLFF
CDR3 DNA: TGTGCCAGCAGTTTACGCGGAGCAACTAATGAAAAACTGTTTTTT

D gene: NA
V gene: TRBV11-3
clone size: once
J gene: TRBJ2-5
CDR3 protein: CAGSHGRAPETQYF
CDR3 DNA: TGTGCGGGGAGCCACGGCCGGGCCCCAGAGACCCAGTACTTC

D gene: NA
V gene: TRBV11-1
clone size: NA
J gene: TRBJ2-5
CDR3 protein: CASSSRHKETQYF
CDR3 DNA: TGTGCCAGCAGCTCCAGACACAAAGAGACCCAGTACTTC

D gene: NA
V gene: TRBV6-1
clone size: NA
J gene: TRBJ2-1
CDR3 protein: CASSEEGGTWGEQFF
CDR3 DNA: TGTGCCAGCAGTGAAGAAGGCGGTACTTGGGGTGAGCAGTTCTTC

D gene: NA
V gene: TRBV11-2
clone size: NA
J gene: TRBJ2-5
CDR3 protein: CASSLLAAGWQETQYF
CDR3 DNA: TGTGCCAGCAGCTTATTAGCGGCAGGGTGGCAAGAGACCCAGTACTTC

D gene: NA
V gene: TRBV27
clone size: NA
J gene: TRBJ2-3
CDR3 protein: CASSPYERRREDTQYF
CDR3 DNA: TGTGCCAGCAGTCCTTACGAGCGGAGGAGGGAAGATACGCAGTATTTT

D gene: NA
V gene: TRBV27
clone size: NA
J gene: TRBJ2-1
CDR3 protein: CASSQQAGNSYNEQFF
CDR3 DNA: TGTGCCAGCAGTCAGCAAGCGGGCAACTCCTACAATGAGCAGTTCTTC

D gene: NA
V gene: TRBV6-5
clone size: NA
J gene: TRBJ1-3
CDR3 protein: CASTSPGVRSGNTIYF
CDR3 DNA: TGTGCCAGCACTTCCCCGGGCGTTCGCTCTGGAAACACCATATATTTT

D gene: TRBD1
V gene: TRBV6-1
clone size: NA
J gene: TRBJ2-3
CDR3 protein: CASSEGQGAGPETQYF
CDR3 DNA: TGTGCCAGCAGTGAGGGACAGGGGGCGGGCCCAGAGACGCAGTACTTT

D gene: TRBD1
V gene: TRBV11-2
clone size: few
J gene: TRBJ1-2
CDR3 protein: CASSLGTGGSNYGYTF
CDR3 DNA: TGTGCCAGCAGCTTGGGAACAGGGGGCAGTAACTATGGCTACACCTTC

D gene: TRBD1
V gene: TRBV27
clone size: NA
J gene: TRBJ2-7
CDR3 protein: CASSRGQVSWDEQYF
CDR3 DNA: TGTGCCAGCAGCAGGGGGCAGGTTTCATGGGACGAGCAGTACTTC

D gene: NA
V gene: TRBV6-5
clone size: large
J gene: TRBJ1-2
CDR3 protein: CASSSFSGTRYGYTF
CDR3 DNA: TGTGCCAGCAGTTCTTTTTCCGGGACACGGTATGGCTACACCTTC

D gene: NA
V gene: TRBV6-1
clone size: NA
J gene: TRBJ2-3
CDR3 protein: CASSEATFTSAQYF
CDR3 DNA: TGTGCCAGCAGTGAAGCTACCTTCACGAGTGCGCAGTATTTT

D gene: NA
V gene: TRBV6-1
clone size: large
J gene: TRBJ2-7
CDR3 protein: CASSEAGFGENEQYF
CDR3 DNA: TGTGCCAGCAGTGAAGCCGGGTTCGGGGAGAACGAGCAGTACTTC

D gene: NA
V gene: TRBV6-1
clone size: NA
J gene: TRBJ1-4
CDR3 protein: CASRGGSASGEKLFF
CDR3 DNA: TGTGCCAGCAGAGGAGGGTCAGCGAGCGGGGAAAAACTGTTTTTT

D gene: NA
V gene: TRBV27
clone size: medium-sized
J gene: TRBJ2-4
CDR3 protein: CASTNLGGEGNIQYF
CDR3 DNA: TGTGCCAGCACCAACCTCGGCGGGGAAGGAAACATTCAGTACTTC

D gene: TRBD1
V gene: TRBV5-1
clone size: few
J gene: TRBJ2-5
CDR3 protein: CASSYQGQQETQYF
CDR3 DNA: TGCGCCAGCAGCTACCAGGGACAGCAAGAGACCCAGTACTTC

D gene: NA
V gene: TRBV6-1
clone size: NA
J gene: TRBJ1-2
CDR3 protein: CASSQRPDGGEGYTF
CDR3 DNA: TGTGCCAGCAGTCAACGTCCCGACGGGGGGGAGGGCTACACCTTC

D gene: TRBD1
V gene: TRBV6-1
clone size: few
J gene: TRBJ2-7
CDR3 protein: CASSRDRAYEQYF
CDR3 DNA: TGTGCCAGCTCTCGAGACAGGGCCTACGAGCAGTACTTC

D gene: NA
V gene: TRBV6-1
clone size: large
J gene: TRBJ2-3
CDR3 protein: CASLMRSSTDTQYF
CDR3 DNA: TGTGCCAGCTTGATGAGGAGTTCAACAGATACGCAGTATTTT

D gene: NA
V gene: TRBV6-8
clone size: NA
J gene: TRBJ2-4
CDR3 protein: CGGLRLCAKNIQYF
CDR3 DNA: TGTGGCGGCTTGAGGCTGTGTGCCAAAAATATTCAGTATTTC

D gene: TRBD2
V gene: TRBV6-1
clone size: NA
J gene: TRBJ2-1
CDR3 protein: CASSKSGSSYNEQFF
CDR3 DNA: TGTGCCAGCAGTAAGAGCGGGAGCTCCTACAATGAGCAGTTCTTC

D gene: NA
V gene: TRBV10-3
clone size: NA
J gene: TRBJ2-7
CDR3 protein: CAISEPERGTSTYEQYF
CDR3 DNA: TGTGCCATCAGTGAGCCAGAACGGGGGACGTCGACCTACGAGCAGTACTTC

D gene: NA
V gene: TRBV6-1
clone size: NA
J gene: TRBJ2-3
CDR3 protein: CASSEGQWGADTQYF
CDR3 DNA: TGTGCCAGCAGTGAGGGGCAGTGGGGCGCAGATACGCAGTACTTT

D gene: NA
V gene: TRBV27
clone size: NA
J gene: TRBJ2-5
CDR3 protein: CASSLSYRSQETQYF
CDR3 DNA: TGTGCCAGCAGTTTATCTTACAGGAGTCAAGAGACCCAGTACTTC

D gene: NA
V gene: TRBV10-1
clone size: NA
J gene: TRBJ1-4
CDR3 protein: CASSESGQEKLFF
CDR3 DNA: TGCGCCAGCAGTGAGTCCGGTCAGGAAAAACTGTTTTTT

D gene: NA
V gene: TRBV12-3/TRBV12-4
clone size: NA
J gene: TRBJ2-5
CDR3 protein: CASSFVSAETQYF
CDR3 DNA: TGTGCCAGCAGTTTTGTCTCGGCGGAGACCCAGTACTTC

D gene: TRBD1
V gene: TRBV12-3/TRBV12-4
clone size: NA
J gene: TRBJ1-2
CDR3 protein: CASSRGTGDVYGYTF
CDR3 DNA: TGTGCCAGCAGTCGGGGGACAGGGGACGTCTATGGCTACACCTTC

D gene: NA
V gene: TRBV6-1
clone size: NA
J gene: TRBJ2-7
CDR3 protein: CASSEVGDEQYF
CDR3 DNA: TGTGCCAGCAGTGAAGTAGGGGACGAGCAGTACTTC

D gene: NA
V gene: TRBV6-1
clone size: medium-sized
J gene: TRBJ2-1
CDR3 protein: CASSEALAWGVYNEQFF
CDR3 DNA: TGTGCCAGCAGTGAAGCTCTTGCTTGGGGGGTATACAATGAGCAGTTCTTC

D gene: NA
V gene: TRBV3-1
clone size: NA
J gene: TRBJ2-1
CDR3 protein: CASSPRPSSYNEQFF
CDR3 DNA: TGTGCCAGCAGCCCCCGGCCGAGCTCCTACAATGAGCAGTTCTTC

D gene: NA
V gene: TRBV6-1
clone size: NA
J gene: TRBJ2-7
CDR3 protein: CASIRAGSYEQYF
CDR3 DNA: TGTGCCAGTATCAGGGCGGGGTCCTACGAGCAGTACTTC

D gene: NA
V gene: TRBV11-2
clone size: few
J gene: TRBJ2-1
CDR3 protein: CASGALTGLGEQFF
CDR3 DNA: TGTGCCAGCGGAGCGCTTACGGGGCTAGGTGAGCAGTTCTTC

D gene: NA
V gene: TRBV5-3
clone size: NA
J gene: TRBJ2-1
CDR3 protein: CARNTGPSYNEQFF
CDR3 DNA: TGTGCCAGAAATACTGGACCTTCCTACAATGAGCAGTTCTTC

D gene: TRBD2
V gene: TRBV6-5
clone size: NA
J gene: TRBJ2-5
CDR3 protein: CASSYSSSGQETQYF
CDR3 DNA: TGTGCCAGCAGTTACTCCTCTAGCGGGCAGGAGACCCAGTACTTC

D gene: TRBD1
V gene: TRBV30
clone size: NA
J gene: TRBJ1-6
CDR3 protein: CAWSWDRGYSPLHF
CDR3 DNA: TGTGCCTGGAGTTGGGACAGGGGATATTCACCCCTCCACTTT